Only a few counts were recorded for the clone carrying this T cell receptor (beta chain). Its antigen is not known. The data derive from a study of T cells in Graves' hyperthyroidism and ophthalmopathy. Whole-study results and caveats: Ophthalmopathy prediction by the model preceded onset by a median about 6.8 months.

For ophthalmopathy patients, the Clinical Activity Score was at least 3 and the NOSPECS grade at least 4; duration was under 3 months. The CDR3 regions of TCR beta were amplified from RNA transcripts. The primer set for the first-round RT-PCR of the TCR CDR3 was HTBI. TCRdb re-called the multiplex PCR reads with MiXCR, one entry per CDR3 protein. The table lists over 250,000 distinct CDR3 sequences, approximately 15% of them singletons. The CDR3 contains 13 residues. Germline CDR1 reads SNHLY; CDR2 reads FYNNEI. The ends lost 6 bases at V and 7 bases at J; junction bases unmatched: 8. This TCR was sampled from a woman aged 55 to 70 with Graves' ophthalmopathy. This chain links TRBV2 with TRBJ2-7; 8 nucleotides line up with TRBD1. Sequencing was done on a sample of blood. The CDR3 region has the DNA TGTGCCAGCAGACCGACAGGGGTGGGGGAGCAGTACTTC. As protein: CASRPTGVGEQYF.